A selection of T cell receptor beta chains follows, all from one sample in a study of T cell responses to AZD1222 COVID-19 vaccine. Profiled with immunoSEQ multiplex PCR; TCRdb holds only in-frame clones, not every one. Here the sample spans roughly 160,000 clones, 90% being singletons. The sequencing used peripheral blood, collected on day 0 of AZD1222 vaccination. The receptors stem from an adult in good health. Each CDR3 is given with its conserved first and last residue. The order of the fields is CDR3 length, D gene, V gene, clone size, J gene, CDR3 DNA, CDR3 protein. The D gene is left open where the match is weak. Only some rows state a clone size, as once, few, many or a class for expanded clones.

14,-,TRBV6-6,-,TRBJ1-2,TGTGCCAGCAGTTACTCTCCGGTCGGCGACGGCTACACCTTC,CASSYSPVGDGYTF
12,-,TRBV28,-,TRBJ1-2,TGTGCCAGCATTAAGGGGGGCTATGGCTACACCTTC,CASIKGGYGYTF
14,TRBD1,TRBV28,-,TRBJ1-6,TGTGCCAGCAGTAGGGACAGGGAGGATTCACCCCTCCACTTT,CASSRDREDSPLHF
16,TRBD1,TRBV6-1,-,TRBJ1-1,TGTGCCAGCAGTGGTCGGACAGGGGAGGTGAACACTGAAGCTTTCTTT,CASSGRTGEVNTEAFF
13,-,TRBV27,-,TRBJ1-4,TGTGCCAGCTGCACAGGTCCTAATGAAAAACTGTTTTTT,CASCTGPNEKLFF
18,TRBD1,TRBV10-3,-,TRBJ1-5,TGTGCCATCAGTGAGGACGGACAGGGGGCCTATAGCAATCAGCCCCAGCATTTT,CAISEDGQGAYSNQPQHF
13,-,TRBV29-1,-,TRBJ1-1,TGCAGCGCCCAAGGGAATACGGACACTGAAGCTTTCTTT,CSAQGNTDTEAFF
13,-,TRBV12-3/TRBV12-4,-,TRBJ1-1,TGTGCCAGCAGTTTGGGAGGGAGAACTGAAGCTTTCTTT,CASSLGGRTEAFF
15,-,TRBV27,-,TRBJ1-2,TGTGCCAGCAGTTTAGCTCCGGGACTCGTCTATGGCTACACCTTC,CASSLAPGLVYGYTF
13,-,TRBV10-3,-,TRBJ1-1,TGTGCCATCAGTGAGGAAGGGAACACTGAAGCTTTCTTT,CAISEEGNTEAFF
16,-,TRBV5-4,once,TRBJ2-3,TGTGCCAGCAGCTCCCGGTCTAGCCTAAACACAGATACGCAGTATTTT,CASSSRSSLNTDTQYF
13,-,TRBV12-3/TRBV12-4,once,TRBJ2-5,TGTGCCAGCAGCCTCAACACCCAAGAGACCCAGTACTTC,CASSLNTQETQYF
14,-,TRBV4-2,-,TRBJ2-3,TGTGCCAGCAGCCAAGGGGACCCAGCGGATACGCAGTATTTT,CASSQGDPADTQYF
12,TRBD2,TRBV19,-,TRBJ2-3,TGTGCCAGTAGTATTACGGGGGGAACGCAGTATTTT,CASSITGGTQYF
14,TRBD2,TRBV4-1,-,TRBJ2-3,TGCGCCAGCAGCCAACTAGCGGGGGTAGATACGCAGTATTTT,CASSQLAGVDTQYF
15,TRBD1,TRBV6-4,-,TRBJ2-2,TGTGCCAGCAGTTCCGACAGGGGGCTGACCGGGGAGCTGTTTTTT,CASSSDRGLTGELFF
13,TRBD2,TRBV5-6,-,TRBJ2-5,TGTGCCACCCAGCGGGGGCCGGGAGAGACCCAGTACTTC,CATQRGPGETQYF
14,TRBD1,TRBV28,-,TRBJ2-7,TGTGCCAGCAGTATAACGACAGGGCTAGGCGAGCAGTACTTC,CASSITTGLGEQYF
15,TRBD1,TRBV11-2,-,TRBJ1-6,TGTGCCAGCAGCTGGACAGGGCATGATAATTCACCCCTCCACTTT,CASSWTGHDNSPLHF
13,-,TRBV3-1/TRBV3-2,few,TRBJ1-1,TGTGCCAGCAGCCTCGGTCGGGAGCCTGAAGCTTTCTTT,CASSLGREPEAFF
16,-,TRBV19,once,TRBJ1-4,TGTGCCAGTAGTATACGACAGACGCCGCTTCTTGAAAAACTGTTTTTT,CASSIRQTPLLEKLFF
13,-,TRBV7-3,-,TRBJ2-7,TGTGCCAGCAGCTTAACTCCCAGGGTCGAGCAGTACTTC,CASSLTPRVEQYF
13,-,TRBV19,-,TRBJ1-3,TGTGCCAGTAGCACGGCCCTCGGAAACACCATATATTTT,CASSTALGNTIYF
13,-,TRBV9,-,TRBJ1-2,TGTGCCAGCAGCGTAAGGGGCTCCTATGGCTACACCTTC,CASSVRGSYGYTF